The clone carrying this T cell receptor (beta chain) was counted between two and nine times. Its antigen is unknown. The data were obtained in a study of blood T cells in healthy people across ages. The second PCR ran about 6 to 11 cycles with a sample-barcoded 5' primer and J-beta primers. Via MiXCR, TCRdb re-called the 5' RACE reads, giving one row per CDR3 protein. The sample carries under 2 million distinct CDR3 sequences, about 31% recorded once. Regarding the study as a whole: Conclusively comparing naive with antigen-experienced cells was impossible with unsorted PBMCs. A greater number of naive CD4+ cells and higher diversity distinguished long-lived donors from aged donors.

In terms of origin and age, donors were healthy Caucasian individuals from Russia aged about 6 to 90. The CDR3 length is 14 residues. CDR1 is LGHDT, CDR2 YNNKEL, per germline (reference sequence). V shed 3 bases and J 1 base; nucleotides not matched to a gene: 3. This TCR was recovered from a woman younger than 45 in good health. The chain employs TRBV3-1 and TRBJ2-7, with 7 bases lining up with TRBD2. Sequenced sample: blood. The CDR3 sequence: CASSHRGGSYEQYF. CDR3 nucleotide sequence: TGTGCCAGCAGCCACCGCGGGGGATCCTACGAGCAGTACTTC.